The 7 T cell receptor beta chains given below trace back to one sample, sequenced in a study of CD8+CD57+ T cells in acquired aplastic anemia. TCR beta VDJ and CDR3 profiles were obtained from a genomic DNA template. TCRdb re-called the reads with MiXCR, one entry per CDR3 protein. The sample has some 190,000 distinct CDR3 sequences; approximately 49% are singletons. The sample comprised sorted CD4+, CD8+, or CD8+CD57+ T cells (not recorded which) from PBMCs. The receptors were sampled from a human donor in good health, serving as a control.

The genes are TRBV2 and TRBJ1-1; 11 positions agree with TRBD1. Germline loops: CDR1 SNHLY, CDR2 FYNNEI. V dropped 6 bases and J dropped 3; count of bases not matched to a gene: 0. The length of the CDR3 is 13 residues. The CDR3 here is CASRGQGDTEAFF. Written as DNA, the CDR3 is TGTGCCAGCAGGGGACAGGGGGACACTGAAGCTTTCTTT.

Concerning this clonotype: A much larger clone is a single base away; this may be a read error. The rearrangement joins TRBV10-2 to TRBJ2-1, with D possibly matching TRBD1 (6 bases). CDR1 is WSHSY, CDR2 SAAADI, per germline. The CDR3 is made up of 15 amino acids. This CDR3 is CASSYGTYNYNEQFF. In nucleotides, the CDR3 is TGTGCCAGCAGTTACGGGACATACAACTACAATGAGCAGTTCTTC.

This clonotype was observed a few times. The chain is built from TRBV18 and TRBJ1-2; no definite D call. This CDR3 is 13 amino acids long. V dropped 3 bases and J dropped 8 bases, with 13 bases sitting between them. In germline, CDR1 is KGHSH, CDR2 LQKENI. The CDR3 is CASSPERASGYTF. The CDR3 DNA is TGTGCCAGCTCACCCGAGAGGGCCTCCGGCTACACCTTC.

J is TRBJ2-7 and V is TRBV24-1; D remains ambiguous. The germline CDR1 and CDR2 sequences are KGHDR and SFDVKD. The CDR3 has 16 amino acids. V lost 3 bases to trimming and J lost 3 bases, with 17 bases between them. CDR3 bases: TGTGCCACCAGTGATGTTTTGATCGGACGGATCTACGAGCAGTACTTC. Translating gives CATSDVLIGRIYEQYF.

To note about this clonotype: The junction shows a germline mismatch at one end, possibly a read error. The gene calls are TRBV20-1 and TRBJ1-6; TRBD1 might be the D (5 bases). The length of the CDR3 is 19 residues. Germline loops: CDR1 DFQATT, CDR2 SNEGSKA (reference sequence). Here the CDR3 DNA reads TGCAGTGCGATCCAGGGCCCTCCGGGGGGGTCGCTAAATAACTCACCCCTCCACTTT. Translated: CSAIQGPPGGSLNNSPLHF.

This chain connects TRBV15 to TRBJ1-6, with 7 bases aligning to TRBD1. The CDR3 runs to 14 residues. Trimming removed 3 bases from V and 10 bases from J; junction bases left unmatched: 6. CDR1 LNHNV and CDR2 YYDKDF come from the germline V gene (reference sequence). CDR3 sequence (DNA): TGTGCCACCAGCAGCCAAACAGGGGAGTCACCCCTCCACTTT. This translates into CATSSQTGESPLHF.

The CDR3 coding sequence is TGTGCCTGGGCCCGCCTCAGTTCAGATACGCAGTATTTT. Translated, it gives CAWARLSSDTQYF. V usage is TRBV30 and J usage is TRBJ2-3, with D hard to call. This CDR3 has 13 amino acids. Germline lookup yields CDR1 GTSNPN and CDR2 SVGIG (reference sequence). Trimming removed 5 bases from V and 4 bases from J, with 13 bases in between.